The next 3 T cell receptor beta chains were all read from a single sample in a study of post-analysis software for immune sequencing data. Prepared TCR beta cDNA libraries contained unique molecular identifiers. In TCRdb, the PCR reads were re-called with MiXCR into one record per CDR3 protein. This table has approximately 350,000 distinct CDR3 sequences, around 33% appearing once. These receptors are not linked to any known antigen. Study-level results: TRBV5-6, TRBV5-1 and TRBV20-1 were among four to six TRBV segments more frequent in patients than controls.

The sample comprised blood. These receptors all come from a girl between 10 and 17 years old with multiple sclerosis.

The chain is built from TRBV5-1 and TRBJ2-1; no clear D. V was pared by 5 bases and J by 5 bases, with 5 bases between. The CDR3 spans 11 residues. CDR1 is SGHRS, CDR2 YFSETQ, per germline. In DNA, the CDR3 is TGCGCCAGCAGACGGAACAATGAGCAGTTCTTC. Its translation is CASRRNNEQFF.

This clonotype was picked up many times. The V call is TRBV7-9, the J call TRBJ1-5; D is unclear. This CDR3 has 13 residues. Trimming took 1 base from V and 5 from J, leaving 6 bases between them. The V gene's germline CDR1 is SEHNR and CDR2 FQNEAQ (reference sequence). Here the CDR3 reads CASSLGVDQPQHF. In DNA form, the CDR3 reads TGTGCCAGCAGCTTAGGGGTAGATCAGCCCCAGCATTTT. Using reference TRBV7-9 and TRBJ1-5 for the parts outside the CDR3, the full variable domain is DTGVSQNPRHKITKRGQNVTFRCDPISEHNRLYWYRQTLGQGPEFLTYFQNEAQLEKSRLLSDRFSAERPKGSFSTLEIQRTEQGDSAMYLCASSLGVDQPQHFGDGTRLSIL.

V usage is TRBV18 and J usage is TRBJ2-5; D is possibly TRBD1 or TRBD2 (5 bases each). This CDR3 is built from 15 residues. Germline loops: CDR1 KGHSH, CDR2 LQKENI. Trimming shortened V by 8 bases and J by 5 bases, and 21 bases separated the two germline ends. CDR3 nucleotide sequence: TGTGCCAGCGCGACGAGTGTGGGGGAATGGGAGACCCAGTACTTC. It translates to CASATSVGEWETQYF.